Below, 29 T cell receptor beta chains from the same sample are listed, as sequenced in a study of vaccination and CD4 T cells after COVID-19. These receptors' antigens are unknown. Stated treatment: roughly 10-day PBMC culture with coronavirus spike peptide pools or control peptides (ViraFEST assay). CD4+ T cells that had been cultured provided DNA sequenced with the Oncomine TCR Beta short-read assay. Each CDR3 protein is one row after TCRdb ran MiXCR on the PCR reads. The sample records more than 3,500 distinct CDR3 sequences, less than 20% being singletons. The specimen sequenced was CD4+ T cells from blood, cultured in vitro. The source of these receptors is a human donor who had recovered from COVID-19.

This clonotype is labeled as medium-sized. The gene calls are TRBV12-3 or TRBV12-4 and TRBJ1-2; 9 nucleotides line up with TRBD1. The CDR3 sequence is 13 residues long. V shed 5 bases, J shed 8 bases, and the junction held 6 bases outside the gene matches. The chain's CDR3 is CASSGTGSNGYTF. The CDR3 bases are TGTGCCAGCAGTGGGACAGGGAGTAACGGCTACACCTTC.

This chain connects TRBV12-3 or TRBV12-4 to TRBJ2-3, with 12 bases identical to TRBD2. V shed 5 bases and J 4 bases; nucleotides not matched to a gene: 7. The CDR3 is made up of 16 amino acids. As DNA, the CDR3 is TGTGCCAGCAGTCCTCCTAGCGGGGGGGCCGCAGATACGCAGTATTTT. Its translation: CASSPPSGGAADTQYF.

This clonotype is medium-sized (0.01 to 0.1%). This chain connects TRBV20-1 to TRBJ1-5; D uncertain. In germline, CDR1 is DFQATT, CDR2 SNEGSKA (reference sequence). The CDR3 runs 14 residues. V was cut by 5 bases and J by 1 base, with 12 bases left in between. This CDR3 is CSAGRGPSNQPQHF. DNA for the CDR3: TGCAGTGCTGGGCGAGGGCCCAGCAATCAGCCCCAGCATTTT.

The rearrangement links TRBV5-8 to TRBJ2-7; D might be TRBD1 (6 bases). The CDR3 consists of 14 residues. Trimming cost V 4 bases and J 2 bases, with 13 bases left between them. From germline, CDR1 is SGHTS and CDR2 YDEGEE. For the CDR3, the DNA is TGTGCCAGCAGCACATCGGACAGCCCCTACGAGCAGTACTTC. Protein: CASSTSDSPYEQYF.

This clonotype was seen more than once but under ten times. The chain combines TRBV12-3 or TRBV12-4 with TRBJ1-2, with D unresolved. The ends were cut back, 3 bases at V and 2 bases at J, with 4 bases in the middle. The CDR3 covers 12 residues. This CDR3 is CASSLTNYGYTF. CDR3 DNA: TGTGCCAGCAGTTTGACGAACTATGGCTACACCTTC.

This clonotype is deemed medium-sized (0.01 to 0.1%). The CDR3 region is CASSSDLGGNEKLFF. CDR3 coding DNA: TGTGCCAGCAGCTCGGACTTAGGAGGCAATGAAAAACTGTTTTTT. The rearrangement joins TRBV5-8 to TRBJ1-4; D ambiguous. This CDR3 comprises 15 residues. Germline V gene data show CDR1 as SGHTS and CDR2 as YDEGEE. Trimming removed 3 bases from V and 5 bases from J, with 14 bases in between. Filled out from reference TRBV5-8 and TRBJ1-4, the complete variable domain reads EAGVTQSPTHLIKTRGQQATLRCSPISGHTSVYWYQQALGLGLQFLLWYDEGEERNRGNFPPRFSGRQFPNYSSELNVNALELEDSALYLCASSSDLGGNEKLFFGSGTQLSVL.

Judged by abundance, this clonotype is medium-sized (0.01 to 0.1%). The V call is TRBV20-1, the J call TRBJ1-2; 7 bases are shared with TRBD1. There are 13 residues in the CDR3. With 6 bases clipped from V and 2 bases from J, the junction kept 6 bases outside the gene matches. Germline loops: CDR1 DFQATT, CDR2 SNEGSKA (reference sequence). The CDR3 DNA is TGCAGTGCCCGTTGGGGACAGAACTATGGCTACACCTTC. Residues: CSARWGQNYGYTF.

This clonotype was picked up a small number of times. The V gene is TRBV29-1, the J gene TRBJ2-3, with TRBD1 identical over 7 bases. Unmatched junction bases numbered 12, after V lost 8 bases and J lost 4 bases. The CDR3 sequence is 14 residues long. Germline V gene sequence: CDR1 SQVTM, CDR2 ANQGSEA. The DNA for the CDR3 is TGCAGCCTCCCAATGACAGGGCGAGCAGATACGCAGTATTTT. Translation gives CSLPMTGRADTQYF.

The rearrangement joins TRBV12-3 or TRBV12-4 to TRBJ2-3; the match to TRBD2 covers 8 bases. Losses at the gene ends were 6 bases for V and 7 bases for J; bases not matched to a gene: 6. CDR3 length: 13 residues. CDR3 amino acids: CASRAGAPNTQYF. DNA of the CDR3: TGTGCCAGCAGAGCGGGGGCCCCAAATACGCAGTATTTT.

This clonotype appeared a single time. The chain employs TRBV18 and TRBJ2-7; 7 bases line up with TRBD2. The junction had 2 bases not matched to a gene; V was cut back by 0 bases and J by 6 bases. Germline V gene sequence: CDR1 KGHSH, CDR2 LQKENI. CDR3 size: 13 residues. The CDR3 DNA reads TGTGCCAGCTCACCACCCCCGGGGGGCGAGCAGTACTTC. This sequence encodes CASSPPPGGEQYF. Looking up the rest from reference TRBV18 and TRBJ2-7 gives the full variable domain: NAGVMQNPRHLVRRRGQEARLRCSPMKGHSHVYWYRQLPEEGLKFMVYLQKENIIDESGMPKERFSAEFPKEGPSILRIQQVVRGDSAAYFCASSPPPGGEQYFGPGTRLTVT.

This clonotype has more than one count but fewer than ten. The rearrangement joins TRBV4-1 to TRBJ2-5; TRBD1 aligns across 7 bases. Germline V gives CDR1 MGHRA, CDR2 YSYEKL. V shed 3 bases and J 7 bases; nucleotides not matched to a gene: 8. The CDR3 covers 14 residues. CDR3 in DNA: TGCGCCAGCAGCCACTCCGACAGGGCGGGGACCCAGTACTTC. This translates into CASSHSDRAGTQYF.

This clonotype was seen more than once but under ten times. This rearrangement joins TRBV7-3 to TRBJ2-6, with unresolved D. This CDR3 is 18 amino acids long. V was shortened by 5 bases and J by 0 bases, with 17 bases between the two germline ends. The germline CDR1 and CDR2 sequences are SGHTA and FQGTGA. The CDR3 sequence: CASSHSPFRGSGANVLTF. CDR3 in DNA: TGTGCCAGCAGCCATTCCCCGTTTCGTGGCTCTGGGGCCAACGTCCTGACTTTC.

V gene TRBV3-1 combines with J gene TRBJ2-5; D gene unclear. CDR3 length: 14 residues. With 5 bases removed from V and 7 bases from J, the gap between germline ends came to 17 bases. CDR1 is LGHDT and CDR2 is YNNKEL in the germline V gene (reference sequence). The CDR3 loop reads CASSYLRAHGTQYF. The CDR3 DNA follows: TGTGCCAGCAGCTACCTCCGGGCCCATGGGACCCAGTACTTC.

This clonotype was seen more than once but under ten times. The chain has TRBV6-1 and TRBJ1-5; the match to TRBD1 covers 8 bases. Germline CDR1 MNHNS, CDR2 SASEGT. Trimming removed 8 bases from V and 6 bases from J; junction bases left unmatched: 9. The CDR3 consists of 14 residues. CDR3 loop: CASGTTGAIQPQHF. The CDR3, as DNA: TGTGCCAGCGGGACGACAGGGGCGATTCAGCCCCAGCATTTT.

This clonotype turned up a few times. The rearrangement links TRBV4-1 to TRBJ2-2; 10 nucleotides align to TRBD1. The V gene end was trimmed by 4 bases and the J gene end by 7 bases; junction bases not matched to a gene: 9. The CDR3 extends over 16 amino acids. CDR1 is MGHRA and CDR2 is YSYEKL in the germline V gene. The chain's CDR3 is CASSLPGTGAGGELFF. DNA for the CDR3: TGCGCCAGCAGCCTACCCGGGACAGGGGCCGGCGGGGAGCTGTTTTTT.

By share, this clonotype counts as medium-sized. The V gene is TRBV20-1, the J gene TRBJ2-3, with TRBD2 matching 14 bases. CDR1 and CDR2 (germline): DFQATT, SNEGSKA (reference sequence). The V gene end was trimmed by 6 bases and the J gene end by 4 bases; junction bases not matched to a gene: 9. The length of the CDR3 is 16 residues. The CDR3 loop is CSAPPMGLAGADTQYF. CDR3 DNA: TGCAGTGCCCCTCCCATGGGACTAGCGGGAGCAGATACGCAGTATTTT.

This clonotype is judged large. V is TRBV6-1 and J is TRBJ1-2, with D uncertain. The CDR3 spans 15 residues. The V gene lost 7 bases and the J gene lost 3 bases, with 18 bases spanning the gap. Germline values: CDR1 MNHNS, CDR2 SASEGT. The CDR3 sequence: CASTILTGSHYGYTF. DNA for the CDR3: TGTGCCAGCACAATACTAACCGGGAGTCACTATGGCTACACCTTC.

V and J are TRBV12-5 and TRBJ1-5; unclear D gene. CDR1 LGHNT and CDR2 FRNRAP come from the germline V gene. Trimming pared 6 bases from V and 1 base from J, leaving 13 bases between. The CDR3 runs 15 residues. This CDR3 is CASGANGGSNQPQHF. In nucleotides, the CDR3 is TGTGCTAGTGGCGCAAACGGTGGGAGCAATCAGCCCCAGCATTTT.

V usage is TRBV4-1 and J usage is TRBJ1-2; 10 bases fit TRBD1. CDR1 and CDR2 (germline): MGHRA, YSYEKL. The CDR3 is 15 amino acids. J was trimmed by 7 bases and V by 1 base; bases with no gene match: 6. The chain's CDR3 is CASSQARQGASGYTF. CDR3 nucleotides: TGCGCCAGCAGCCAAGCCCGACAGGGGGCCTCTGGCTACACCTTC.

This chain's CDR3 is CASSPGQVNTGELFF. The CDR3 nucleotides read TGTGCCAGCAGCCCGGGACAGGTGAACACCGGGGAGCTGTTTTTT. The chain couples TRBV5-4 to TRBJ2-2; 8 bases are shared with TRBD1. With V trimmed by 4 bases and J by 1 base, 3 bases remained unmatched. This CDR3 comprises 15 residues. In germline, CDR1 is SGHNT, CDR2 YYREEE (reference sequence).

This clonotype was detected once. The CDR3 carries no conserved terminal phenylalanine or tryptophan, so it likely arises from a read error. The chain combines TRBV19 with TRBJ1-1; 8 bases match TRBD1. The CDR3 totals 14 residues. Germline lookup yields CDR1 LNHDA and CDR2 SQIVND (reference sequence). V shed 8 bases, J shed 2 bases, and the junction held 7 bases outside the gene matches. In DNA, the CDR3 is TGTGCCAGTGCTAGGACAGGGCTCAACACTGAAGCTTTCCTT. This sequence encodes CASARTGLNTEAFL.

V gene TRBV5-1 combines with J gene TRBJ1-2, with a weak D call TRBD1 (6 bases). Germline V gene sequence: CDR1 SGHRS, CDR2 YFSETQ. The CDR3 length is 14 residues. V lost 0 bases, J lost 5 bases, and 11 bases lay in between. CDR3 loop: CASSLDGGAYGYTF. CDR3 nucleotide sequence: TGCGCCAGCAGCTTGGACGGGGGGGCATATGGCTACACCTTC.

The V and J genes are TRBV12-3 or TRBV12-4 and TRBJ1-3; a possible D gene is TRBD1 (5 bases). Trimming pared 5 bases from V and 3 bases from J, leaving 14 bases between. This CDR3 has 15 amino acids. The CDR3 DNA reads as TGTGCCAGCAGTAGGAACCAGGGCCTTGGAAACACCATATATTTT. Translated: CASSRNQGLGNTIYF.

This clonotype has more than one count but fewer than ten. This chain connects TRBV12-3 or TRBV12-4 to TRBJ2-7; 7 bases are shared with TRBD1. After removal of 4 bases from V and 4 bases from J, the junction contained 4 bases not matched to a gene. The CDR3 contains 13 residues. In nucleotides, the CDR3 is TGTGCCAGCAGTTCGTTACAGGGGTACGAGCAGTACTTC. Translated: CASSSLQGYEQYF.

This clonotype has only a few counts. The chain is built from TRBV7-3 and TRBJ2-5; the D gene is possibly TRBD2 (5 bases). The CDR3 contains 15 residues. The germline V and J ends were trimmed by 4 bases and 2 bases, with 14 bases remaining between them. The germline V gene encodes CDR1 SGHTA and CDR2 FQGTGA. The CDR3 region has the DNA TGTGCCAGCAGCTCCGGCCCTCTAGCTCAAGAGACCCAGTACTTC. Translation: CASSSGPLAQETQYF.

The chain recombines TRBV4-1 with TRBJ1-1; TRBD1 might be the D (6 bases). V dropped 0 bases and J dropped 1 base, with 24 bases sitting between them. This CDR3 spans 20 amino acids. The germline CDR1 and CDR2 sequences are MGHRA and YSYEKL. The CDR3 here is CASSQDRRQGRVKRNTEAFF. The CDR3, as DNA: TGCGCCAGCAGCCAAGACCGACGGCAGGGGCGTGTCAAAAGGAACACTGAAGCTTTCTTT.

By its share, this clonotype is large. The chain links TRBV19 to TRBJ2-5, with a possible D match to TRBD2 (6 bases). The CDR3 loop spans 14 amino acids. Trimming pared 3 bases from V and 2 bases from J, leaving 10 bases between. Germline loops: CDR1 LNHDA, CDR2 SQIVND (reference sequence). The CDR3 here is CASSMRTTQETQYF. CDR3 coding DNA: TGTGCCAGTAGTATGCGGACTACACAAGAGACCCAGTACTTC.

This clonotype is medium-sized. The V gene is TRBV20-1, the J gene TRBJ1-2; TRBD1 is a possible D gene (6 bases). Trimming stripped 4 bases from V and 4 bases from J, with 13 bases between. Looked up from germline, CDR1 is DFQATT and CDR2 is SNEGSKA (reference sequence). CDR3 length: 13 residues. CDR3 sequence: CSATGEDGYGYTF. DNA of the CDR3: TGCAGTGCTACAGGGGAAGATGGCTATGGCTACACCTTC.

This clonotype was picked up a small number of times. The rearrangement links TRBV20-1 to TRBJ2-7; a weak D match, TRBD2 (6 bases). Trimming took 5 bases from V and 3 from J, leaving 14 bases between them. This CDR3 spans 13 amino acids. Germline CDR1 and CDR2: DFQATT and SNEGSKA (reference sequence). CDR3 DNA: TGCAGTGCTCCCGGGGCGGGGCTCTACGAGCAGTACTTC. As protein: CSAPGAGLYEQYF.